The clone carrying this T cell receptor beta chain was picked up a small number of times. Its antigen remains unknown. This record comes from a study of cytomegalovirus exposure and HLA in healthy donors. General study points: Listed as cytomegalovirus-associated were 150 to 200 TCR beta chains.

The PCR used 60 Vbeta and 13 Jbeta primers. The data were produced by immunoSEQ multiplex PCR, yet TCRdb's version contains in-frame clones alone and is incomplete. The sample records 55,000 to 85,000 clones, 55% to 80% being singletons. The sample consisted of PBMCs. The sequence was collected from a woman between 45 and 65 years old in good health and CMV-seronegative.

The CDR3 spells CASSSRVYPPEEKLFF. CDR3 in DNA: TGTGCCAGTAGTAGCCGGGTCTACCCTCCGGAAGAAAAACTGTTTTTT. The chain is built from TRBV19 and TRBJ1-4; D gene unclear. Germline CDR1 and CDR2: LNHDA and SQIVND (reference sequence). This CDR3 region has 16 residues. Trimming cost V 4 bases and J 8 bases, with 20 bases left between them.